This is a list of T cell receptor beta chains from one sample in a study of shared clonotypes between healthy human individuals. Produced via immunoSEQ multiplex PCR; TCRdb's table is partial and in-frame only. The sample comprises 2 million or so clones, over 85% of which are singletons, and roughly 1.1% rests with the top ten. Sequencing was performed on naive CD8+ T cells sorted from blood. The receptors come from a man younger than 35 in good health. Both conserved end residues are part of each CDR3. D genes are given only for firm matches. Clone size is not always given. Where it is, it says once, few, many or a class for expanded clones.

clone_size d_call j_call v_call cdr3_aa cdr3_nt
- - TRBJ2-7 TRBV7-9 CASSFTSSHEQYF TGTGCCAGCAGCTTTACGTCCTCCCACGAGCAGTACTTC
- TRBD2 TRBJ2-7 TRBV30 CAWSGDYTYEQYF TGTGCCTGGAGTGGGGACTATACCTACGAGCAGTACTTC
- TRBD2 TRBJ2-3 TRBV4-3 CASSQDLWEISGSNTDTQYF TGCGCCAGCAGCCAAGACCTCTGGGAGATTAGCGGGTCTAACACAGATACGCAGTATTTT
- - TRBJ2-3 TRBV4-1 CASSPISGGITDTQYF TGCGCCAGCAGCCCGATCTCGGGGGGCATCACAGATACGCAGTATTTT
- TRBD2 TRBJ2-3 TRBV30 CAWSNGLAADTQYF TGTGCCTGGAGCAACGGACTAGCTGCAGATACGCAGTATTTT
few TRBD2 TRBJ2-7 TRBV27 CASTASGTIYEQYF TGTGCCAGCACTGCTAGCGGGACGATATACGAGCAGTACTTC
- - TRBJ1-4 TRBV13 CASSDGGPPTNEKLFF TGTGCCAGCAGCGACGGGGGACCCCCAACTAATGAAAAACTGTTTTTT
- - TRBJ2-1 TRBV4-1 CASSQELGLSYNEQFF TGCGCCAGCAGCCAAGAACTGGGCCTCTCCTACAATGAGCAGTTCTTC
- TRBD1 TRBJ2-7 TRBV9 CASSPRGDRDYEQYF TGTGCCAGCAGCCCCCGAGGGGACAGGGACTACGAGCAGTACTTC
- - TRBJ2-7 TRBV4-1 CASSQGSGIISYEQYF TGCGCCAGCAGCCAAGGTTCCGGAATAATATCCTACGAGCAGTACTTC
- - TRBJ1-2 TRBV6-6 CASSYSEGANYGYTF TGTGCCAGCAGTTACTCGGAGGGTGCTAACTATGGCTACACCTTC
- TRBD1 TRBJ2-2 TRBV5-4 CASSLRGQGAGTGELFF TGTGCCAGCAGCTTGCGGGGCCAGGGGGCGGGCACCGGGGAGCTGTTTTTT
- - TRBJ2-5 TRBV5-4 CASSLVREETQYF TGTGCCAGCAGCTTGGTACGAGAAGAGACCCAGTACTTC
- - TRBJ1-1 TRBV11-2 CASSLNRGGGTEAFF TGTGCCAGCAGCTTGAATCGCGGTGGTGGTACTGAAGCTTTCTTT
- - TRBJ2-5 TRBV12-1 CASSQGTRGETQYF TGTGCCAGCAGCCAGGGGACTAGGGGAGAGACCCAGTACTTC
- - TRBJ2-7 TRBV28 CASSADSLSYEQYF TGTGCCAGCAGTGCGGACAGCCTCTCCTACGAGCAGTACTTC
- TRBD1 TRBJ2-7 TRBV11-2 CASSSGTGFEQYF TGTGCCAGCAGCTCCGGGACAGGGTTCGAGCAGTACTTC
- TRBD2 TRBJ2-3 TRBV5-1 CASSLVGGGATDTQYF TGCGCCAGCAGCTTGGTTGGCGGGGGGGCAACAGATACGCAGTATTTT
- - TRBJ2-2 TRBV9 CASSETTGELFF TGTGCCAGCAGCGAAACTACCGGGGAGCTGTTTTTT